This T cell receptor beta chain was identified during a study of blood T cell repertoires in COVID-19. Study overall: The study drew acute and convalescent COVID-19 samples from the United States, Italy and Spain. Sample material is recorded as cDNA or gDNA derived from T cells, B-cell-depleted T cells, or PBMCs.

CDR3 length: 14 residues. Looked up from germline, CDR1 is SGHKS and CDR2 is YYEKEE (reference sequence). Unmatched junction bases numbered 6, after V lost 4 bases and J lost 7 bases. Repertoires were generated with immunoSEQ multiplex PCR, while TCRdb's copy carries only in-frame clones and drops some. The sample yields roughly 69,000 clones, roughly four fifths seen once. The sample comprised peripheral blood. This sequence originates from a human donor in a cohort sampled during active COVID-19. V usage is TRBV5-5 and J usage is TRBJ2-7; TRBD1 agrees at 12 bases. CDR3 region: CASSLGQGALEQYF. CDR3 bases: TGTGCCAGCAGCCTGGGACAGGGGGCACTTGAGCAGTACTTC.